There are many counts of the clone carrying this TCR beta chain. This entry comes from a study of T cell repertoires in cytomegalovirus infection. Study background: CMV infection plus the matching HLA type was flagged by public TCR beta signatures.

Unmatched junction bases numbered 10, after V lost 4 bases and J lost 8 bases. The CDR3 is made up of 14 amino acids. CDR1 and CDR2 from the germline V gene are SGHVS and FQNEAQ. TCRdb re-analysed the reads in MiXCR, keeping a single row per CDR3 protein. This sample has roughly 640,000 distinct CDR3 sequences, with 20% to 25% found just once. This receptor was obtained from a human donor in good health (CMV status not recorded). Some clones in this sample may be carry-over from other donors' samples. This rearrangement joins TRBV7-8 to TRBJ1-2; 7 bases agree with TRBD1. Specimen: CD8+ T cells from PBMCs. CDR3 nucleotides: TGTGCCAGCAGCTCGGGGGGCAGGGGGAAGGGCTACACCTTC. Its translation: CASSSGGRGKGYTF.